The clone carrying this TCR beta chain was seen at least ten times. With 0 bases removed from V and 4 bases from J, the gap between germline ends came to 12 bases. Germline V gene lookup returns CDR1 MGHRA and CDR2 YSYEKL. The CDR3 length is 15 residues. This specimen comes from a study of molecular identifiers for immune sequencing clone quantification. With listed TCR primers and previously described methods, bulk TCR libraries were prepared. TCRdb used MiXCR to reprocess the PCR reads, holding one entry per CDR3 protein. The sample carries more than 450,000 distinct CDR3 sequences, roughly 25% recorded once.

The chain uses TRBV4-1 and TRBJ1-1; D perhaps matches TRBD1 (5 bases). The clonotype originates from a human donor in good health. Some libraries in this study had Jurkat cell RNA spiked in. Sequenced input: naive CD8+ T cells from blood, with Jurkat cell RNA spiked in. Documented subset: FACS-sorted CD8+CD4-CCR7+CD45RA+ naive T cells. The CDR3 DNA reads TGCGCCAGCAGCCAAGATCGGGGGGAGGTCACTGAAGCTTTCTTT. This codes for CASSQDRGEVTEAFF.